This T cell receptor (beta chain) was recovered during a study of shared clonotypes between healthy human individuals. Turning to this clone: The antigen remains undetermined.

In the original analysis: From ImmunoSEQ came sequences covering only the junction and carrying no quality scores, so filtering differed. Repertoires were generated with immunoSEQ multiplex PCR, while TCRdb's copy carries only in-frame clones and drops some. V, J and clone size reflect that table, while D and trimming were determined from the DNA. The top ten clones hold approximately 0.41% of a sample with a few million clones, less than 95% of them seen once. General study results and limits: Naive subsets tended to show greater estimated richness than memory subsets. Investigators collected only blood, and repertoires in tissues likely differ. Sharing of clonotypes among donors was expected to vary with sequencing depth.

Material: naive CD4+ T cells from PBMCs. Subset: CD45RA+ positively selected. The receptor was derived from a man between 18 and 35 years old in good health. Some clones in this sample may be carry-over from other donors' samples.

CDR3: CASSGTGRAYEQYF. The CDR3 DNA reads TGTGCCAGCAGCGGGACAGGGAGGGCCTACGAGCAGTACTTC. This chain links TRBV5-5 with TRBJ2-7; 9 bases line up with TRBD1. V shed 4 bases, J shed 2 bases, and the junction held 4 bases outside the gene matches. CDR1 and CDR2 from the germline V gene are SGHKS and YYEKEE (reference sequence). The CDR3 sequence is 14 residues long.